The 3 T cell receptor beta chains in this list originate from one sample, sequenced in a study of spatial heterogeneity in lung cancer. Regarding the study as a whole: Counts of expanded intratumoral alpha and beta TCRs tracked tumor mutation counts.

For these receptors, no antigen is known. MiXCR was run by TCRdb on the 5' RACE reads, yielding one entry per CDR3 protein. Of around 9,300 distinct CDR3 sequences in the sample, roughly 5.5% are singletons; the top ten hold 20% to 25%. This sample's time point: sample taken at primary tumor resection. Sequencing used lung tumor tissue, obtained at surgery. Every receptor here comes from a female donor with early-stage non-small cell lung cancer.

At least ten counts were recorded for this clonotype. The chain joins TRBV14 to TRBJ2-5; D unresolved. The CDR3 sequence is 15 residues long. Deletions cut 4 bases from V and 5 bases from J, with 17 bases between. The germline V gene has CDR1 SGHDN and CDR2 FVKESK. This CDR3 reads CASSPSLWAEETQYF. As DNA, the CDR3 is TGTGCCAGCAGCCCAAGCCTATGGGCAGAGGAGACCCAGTACTTC.

This clonotype was observed at least ten times. The rearrangement uses TRBV30 and TRBJ1-6; D possibly corresponds to TRBD1 (5 bases). Germline V lookup: CDR1 GTSNPN, CDR2 SVGIG (reference sequence). This CDR3 has 14 residues. Trimming took 0 bases from V and 9 from J, leaving 12 bases between them. In DNA form, the CDR3 reads TGTGCCTGGAGTGTGGGGCGCGTCAGTTCACCCCTCCACTTT. The encoded protein is CAWSVGRVSSPLHF.

This clonotype was found many times. This chain links TRBV7-9 with TRBJ1-5; D is unresolved. This CDR3 is built from 14 residues. V shed 4 bases and J shed 3 bases, with 10 bases lying between them. The germline V gene has CDR1 SEHNR and CDR2 FQNEAQ (reference sequence). CDR3 in amino acids: CASSSLDTNQPQHF. The CDR3 nucleotides read TGTGCCAGCAGCTCCCTTGATACCAATCAGCCCCAGCATTTT.